The 20 T cell receptor beta chains below were found in one sample sequenced in a study of blood T cell repertoires in COVID-19. Produced via immunoSEQ multiplex PCR; TCRdb's table is partial and in-frame only. Among over 60,000 clones listed, roughly 89% were seen once. The material sequenced was peripheral blood. Source of these receptors: a man aged 80 or over with acute or convalescent COVID-19.

The chain employs TRBV29-1 and TRBJ1-5; the D gene is possibly TRBD1 (5 bases). V lost 5 bases and J lost 0, with 41 bases in between. This CDR3 spans 24 amino acids. Germline V gives CDR1 SQVTM, CDR2 ANQGSEA. CDR3 region: CSVPTQLWHQNAGADCYSNQPQHF. For the CDR3, the DNA is TGCAGCGTTCCGACCCAACTATGGCACCAAAATGCTGGGGCTGATTGCTATAGCAATCAGCCCCAGCATTTT. The variable domain in full, completed from reference TRBV29-1 and TRBJ1-5, reads SAVISQKPSRDICQRGTSLTIQCQVDSQVTMMFWYRQQPGQSLTLIATANQGSEATYESGFVIDKFPISRPNLTFSTLTVSNMSPEDSSIYLCSVPTQLWHQNAGADCYSNQPQHFGDGTRLSIL.

This chain joins TRBV20-1 and TRBJ2-1; TRBD2 is a possible D gene (5 bases). Germline assignment: CDR1 DFQATT and CDR2 SNEGSKA (reference sequence). CDR3 length equals 14 residues. Between the trimmed V and J ends, which lost 3 bases and 9 bases, there was a span of 18 bases. This CDR3 reads CSASSSGGRGEQFF. CDR3 DNA: TGCAGTGCTAGTTCCAGCGGTGGTAGAGGTGAGCAGTTCTTC.

In DNA, the CDR3 is TGCGCCAGCAGCCAAGACTCGACTAGCGGATCCTACGAGCAGTACTTC. As protein: CASSQDSTSGSYEQYF. The chain uses TRBV4-1 and TRBJ2-7, with 9 bases that match TRBD2. Germline loops: CDR1 MGHRA, CDR2 YSYEKL. The CDR3 sequence is 16 residues long. V trimming: 0 bases; J trimming: 1 base; junction bases outside the gene matches: 4.

The rearrangement links TRBV4-1 to TRBJ2-7; D gene ambiguous. CDR1 MGHRA and CDR2 YSYEKL come from the germline V gene. CDR3 length: 13 residues. V was pared by 4 bases and J by 4 bases, with 11 bases between. CDR3 bases: TGCGCCAGCAGCCCTTCCGACGGGTACGAGCAGTACTTC. It is translated as CASSPSDGYEQYF.

The chain links TRBV9 to TRBJ2-2; 7 nucleotides agree with TRBD2. With V trimmed by 3 bases and J by 0 bases, 2 bases remained unmatched. The CDR3 length is 15 residues. Germline V CDR1 and CDR2: SGDLS, YYNGEE. The CDR3: CASSGTSANTGELFF. The CDR3 DNA reads as TGTGCCAGCAGCGGAACTAGCGCGAACACCGGGGAGCTGTTTTTT.

The chain has TRBV7-8 and TRBJ2-3, with 13 nucleotides matching TRBD2. The CDR3 loop spans 14 amino acids. Germline lookup yields CDR1 SGHVS and CDR2 FQNEAQ. J gave up 6 bases and V 5 bases, and 2 bases lay outside the gene matches. The CDR3 DNA reads as TGTGCCAGCAGCCTGGGACTAGCGGGGGATACGCAGTATTTT. It translates to CASSLGLAGDTQYF.

The rearrangement uses TRBV30 and TRBJ2-7; weak D call: TRBD2 (6 bases). Trimming removed 7 bases at V and 3 bases at J, with 16 bases between. The CDR3 runs 13 residues. Germline CDR1 GTSNPN, CDR2 SVGIG (reference sequence). The CDR3 region is CASDLPGVYEQYF. CDR3 coding DNA: TGTGCCTCCGACCTCCCGGGGGTCTACGAGCAGTACTTC.

The rearrangement joins TRBV18 to TRBJ2-1; maybe TRBD1 (6 bases). Trimming took off 3 bases at V and 12 bases at J, with 21 bases between the two ends. There are 15 residues in the CDR3. Per germline, CDR1 KGHSH and CDR2 LQKENI. The DNA for the CDR3 is TGTGCCAGCTCACCTTTCCACGAACAGGGATCGGGGCAGTTCTTC. Translated, it gives CASSPFHEQGSGQFF.

The V gene is TRBV6-1, the J gene TRBJ2-3; maybe TRBD2 (6 bases). Germline V lookup: CDR1 MNHNS, CDR2 SASEGT. This CDR3 is 16 amino acids long. V lost 2 bases, J lost 0 bases, and 12 bases lay in between. CDR3 protein: CASSETVAVSTDTQYF. CDR3 coding DNA: TGTGCCAGCAGTGAAACGGTAGCGGTAAGCACAGATACGCAGTATTTT.

The J gene is TRBJ2-3, the V gene TRBV5-6, with D perhaps matching TRBD2 (5 bases). The V and J ends lost 3 bases and 2 bases respectively, with 10 bases between them. The CDR3 runs 14 residues. Looked up from germline, CDR1 is SGHDT and CDR2 is YYEEEE. The DNA for the CDR3 is TGTGCCAGCAGCTATGGACTCTCCACAGATACGCAGTATTTT. Amino acids: CASSYGLSTDTQYF.

The V and J genes are TRBV12-3 or TRBV12-4 and TRBJ1-2; D unclear. CDR3 length: 13 amino acids. Trimming removed 5 bases from V and 8 bases from J, with 15 bases in between. Here the CDR3 reads CASSRGREAGYTF. The CDR3 bases are TGTGCCAGCAGTCGAGGGAGGGAAGCGGGCTACACCTTC.

This chain uses TRBV2 with TRBJ2-5; 10 bases agree with TRBD2. The V and J ends lost 3 bases and 1 base, in that order; junction bases with no gene match: 2. Germline V gene sequence: CDR1 SNHLY, CDR2 FYNNEI. CDR3 length: 15 amino acids. CDR3 sequence (DNA): TGTGCCAGCAGTGAGGCTAGCGGGAGCCAAGAGACCCAGTACTTC. Amino acid sequence: CASSEASGSQETQYF. The full variable domain, rest sourced from reference TRBV2 and TRBJ2-5, is EPEVTQTPSHQVTQMGQEVILRCVPISNHLYFYWYRQILGQKVEFLVSFYNNEISEKSEIFDDQFSVERPDGSNFTLKIRSTKLEDSAMYFCASSEASGSQETQYFGPGTRLLVL.

This rearrangement joins TRBV2 to TRBJ1-2, with a weak D call TRBD1 (5 bases). The germline V and J ends were trimmed by 3 bases and 5 bases, with 19 bases remaining between them. Germline-derived CDR1 and CDR2 are SNHLY and FYNNEI. This CDR3 region has 16 residues. The CDR3 bases are TGTGCCAGCAGTGACTCGTCCGGGACTCTTAATTATGGCTACACCTTC. This sequence encodes CASSDSSGTLNYGYTF.

The chain links TRBV24-1 to TRBJ2-3; 14 nucleotides align to TRBD2. There are 15 residues in the CDR3. Trimming removed 5 bases from V and 14 bases from J; junction bases left unmatched: 11. Per the germline V gene, CDR1 is KGHDR and CDR2 is SFDVKD. DNA of the CDR3: TGTGCCACCAGTGCACCGGGACTAGCGGGGGAAGTGGGGTATTTT. It translates to CATSAPGLAGEVGYF.

This chain connects TRBV6-6 to TRBJ2-7, with D perhaps TRBD2 (6 bases). The CDR3 is 14 amino acids. Germline-derived CDR1 and CDR2 are MNHNY and SVGAGI (reference sequence). Trimming took off 5 bases at V and 2 bases at J, with 13 bases between the two ends. The CDR3 loop reads CASSRRAGAYEQYF. In DNA form, the CDR3 reads TGTGCCAGCAGTAGGAGGGCCGGGGCCTACGAGCAGTACTTC.

The chain links TRBV11-2 to TRBJ2-7; D unclear. Trimming removed 4 bases from V and 5 bases from J, with 12 bases in between. The CDR3 spans 13 residues. From germline, CDR1 is SGHAT and CDR2 FQNNGV. CDR3 sequence: CASSSIRGDEQYF. DNA for the CDR3: TGTGCCAGCAGCTCCATACGAGGAGACGAGCAGTACTTC. Combining the CDR3 with reference TRBV11-2 and TRBJ2-7 gives the whole variable domain EAGVAQSPRYKIIEKRQSVAFWCNPISGHATLYWYQQILGQGPKLLIQFQNNGVVDDSQLPKDRFSAERLKGVDSTLKIQPAKLEDSAVYLCASSSIRGDEQYFGPGTRLTVT.

This chain links TRBV25-1 with TRBJ1-5; TRBD1 aligns across 8 bases. The germline V gene encodes CDR1 MGHDK and CDR2 SYGVNS. Trimming took 5 bases from V and 0 from J; bases not matched to a gene: 3. CDR3 size: 15 residues. The CDR3 sequence: CASSTGGGSNQPQHF. CDR3 bases: TGTGCCAGCAGTACAGGGGGGGGTAGCAATCAGCCCCAGCATTTT.

V usage is TRBV24-1 and J usage is TRBJ2-1, with D maybe TRBD2 (6 bases). V lost 6 bases and J 9 bases, leaving 8 bases between the germline ends. Germline lookup yields CDR1 KGHDR and CDR2 SFDVKD. The CDR3 contains 11 residues. This CDR3 is CATSSGVEQFF. The CDR3 DNA sequence: TGTGCCACCAGTTCGGGAGTTGAGCAGTTCTTC.

The V gene is TRBV9, the J gene TRBJ2-1; D perhaps matches TRBD2 (5 bases). The CDR3 spans 14 residues. The germline V gene encodes CDR1 SGDLS and CDR2 YYNGEE. V was trimmed by 3 bases and J by 0 bases, leaving 7 bases between them. The DNA for the CDR3 is TGTGCCAGCAGCGCTGGGAGCTCCTACAATGAGCAGTTCTTC. As protein: CASSAGSSYNEQFF.

The chain joins TRBV2 to TRBJ1-1; D gene uncertain. Germline CDR1 SNHLY, CDR2 FYNNEI. V lost 2 bases and J lost 5, with 12 bases in between. The CDR3 extends over 14 amino acids. The CDR3 here is CASSERQVRTEAFF. CDR3 bases: TGTGCCAGCAGTGAAAGGCAGGTGAGAACTGAAGCTTTCTTT.